Listed below are T cell receptor beta chains from one sample, sequenced in a study of CD8 T cell repertoires and HIV-1 epitope variants. Only in-frame clones appear in the TCRdb table, and some are missing; sequencing was by immunoSEQ multiplex PCR. The profile shows around 4,900 clones, over 60% of them singletons. Their specific antigens are unknown. The sequenced sample consisted of cultured CD8+ T cells derived from PBMCs. Receptor source: a male donor with HIV. The CDR3 runs from the conserved cysteine through the conserved F or W. A D gene is named only where the DNA matches it firmly. Clone size is shown for a subset of rows, as once, few, many or a class of expanded clone.

v_gene	abundance	j_gene	d_gene	CDR3nt	CDR3aa
TRBV5-1	NA	TRBJ2-7	NA	TGCGCCAGCGAAGGGGATTCCTACGAGCAGTACTTC	CASEGDSYEQYF
TRBV7-9	NA	TRBJ1-4	NA	TGTGCCAGCAGCTATGGGCCCTCACGGGATGAAAAACTGTTTTTT	CASSYGPSRDEKLFF
TRBV6-5	NA	TRBJ1-1	TRBD1	TGTGCCAGCAGTTACTCGGACAGGCTTAGGACTGAAGCTTTCTTT	CASSYSDRLRTEAFF
TRBV6-4	NA	TRBJ1-2	TRBD1	TGTGCCAGCAGTGACTGGGCAGGGGGCGATAACTATGGCTACACCTTC	CASSDWAGGDNYGYTF
TRBV5-6	NA	TRBJ1-1	NA	TGTGCCAGCAGCTTGGAGGAGGGGAGAGCTTTCTTT	CASSLEEGRAFF
TRBV9	few	TRBJ2-5	NA	TGTGCCAGCAGTTCCCGGGACTCGGAGACCCAGTACTTC	CASSSRDSETQYF
TRBV28	few	TRBJ1-6	NA	TGTGCCAGCAGTTTATCCCCTGACAGCGATTCACCCCTCCACTTT	CASSLSPDSDSPLHF
TRBV2	NA	TRBJ1-5	NA	TGTGCCAGCAGTGAGGGTGATAGCAATCAGCCCCAGCATTTT	CASSEGDSNQPQHF
TRBV5-4	NA	TRBJ2-7	TRBD2	TGTGCCAGCAGCTTTAAAGCGGGGGTCTCCTACGAGCAGTACTTC	CASSFKAGVSYEQYF
TRBV4-2	NA	TRBJ2-7	TRBD1	TGTGCCAGCAGCTTACAGGGGGACTACGAGCAGTACTTC	CASSLQGDYEQYF
TRBV28	NA	TRBJ2-7	TRBD2	TGTGCCAGCAGTTTATCGGGAGGGAAATACGAGCAGTACTTC	CASSLSGGKYEQYF
TRBV2	NA	TRBJ1-1	TRBD1	TGTGCCAGCAGTGAATTCGGGACAGGGGGCACTGAAGCTTTCTTT	CASSEFGTGGTEAFF
TRBV28	NA	TRBJ2-2	NA	TGTGCCAGCAGTTTCCTCGTGAACACCGGGGAGCTGTTTTTT	CASSFLVNTGELFF
TRBV6-6	NA	TRBJ2-7	TRBD2	TGTGCCAGCAGTGGGAGGGGCACCGATACCTACGAGCAGTACTTC	CASSGRGTDTYEQYF
TRBV5-1	NA	TRBJ2-7	TRBD1	TGCGCCAGCAGCTTGGATGGGGACAGGGGGGTGGGCGAGCAGTACTTC	CASSLDGDRGVGEQYF
TRBV28	NA	TRBJ1-3	NA	TGTGCCAGCAGCCCCTTGGGAGTAGACTCTGGAAACACCATATATTTT	CASSPLGVDSGNTIYF
TRBV28	NA	TRBJ1-5	NA	TGTGCCAGCTTTATCACAGGGCATCAGCCCCAGCATTTT	CASFITGHQPQHF
TRBV6-5	NA	TRBJ2-3	TRBD2	TGTGCCAGCTCTCCGGCTAGCGGGAGCTCAGATACGCAGTATTTT	CASSPASGSSDTQYF
TRBV7-2	NA	TRBJ2-1	NA	TGTGCCAGCAGCTTAGGCGGGGAAAATGAGCAGTTCTTC	CASSLGGENEQFF
TRBV7-3	NA	TRBJ2-1	NA	TGTGCCAGCAGCTTAATTGGTAGGGTTTCGGGGAATGAGCAGTTCTTC	CASSLIGRVSGNEQFF
TRBV5-4	NA	TRBJ2-1	NA	TGTGCCAGCAGCTTGGTTGAGAAGTACAATGAGCAGTTCTTC	CASSLVEKYNEQFF
TRBV28	NA	TRBJ2-5	NA	TGTGCCAGCAGTTTACCGACAGGGACTTTGACCCAGTACTTC	CASSLPTGTLTQYF
TRBV7-2	NA	TRBJ2-3	NA	TGTGCCAGCAGCCGAAGAGAGGGAGTGGGAGATACGCAGTATTTT	CASSRREGVGDTQYF
TRBV7-9	NA	TRBJ2-5	TRBD2	TGTGCCAGCAGCCTCGAGCTAGCGGAACAAGAGACCCAGTACTTC	CASSLELAEQETQYF
TRBV11-1	NA	TRBJ2-1	TRBD2	TGTGCCAGCAGCTTAGCGTATAGCCGGGAGGTTGGGTCCTACAATGAGCAGTTCTTC	CASSLAYSREVGSYNEQFF
TRBV28	NA	TRBJ1-4	NA	TGTGCCAGCAGTTTTGAAGGGGATGAAAAACTGTTTTTT	CASSFEGDEKLFF
TRBV4-1	NA	TRBJ2-3	TRBD1	TGCGCCAGCAGCCAAGAGGGGGACAGGGGGTACACAGATACGCAGTATTTT	CASSQEGDRGYTDTQYF
TRBV29-1	NA	TRBJ1-1	NA	TGCAGCGCATCCCTGACAGATATGAACACTGAAGCTTTCTTT	CSASLTDMNTEAFF
TRBV7-9	NA	TRBJ2-1	NA	TGTGCCAGCAGCTTTCTAAGGGTTGAGCAGTTCTTC	CASSFLRVEQFF
TRBV4-2	few	TRBJ2-3	NA	TGTGCCAGCAGCCAAGATCGGGGATGGGCAGATACGCAGTATTTT	CASSQDRGWADTQYF
TRBV29-1	NA	TRBJ2-7	NA	TGCAGCGCGACCACGACAGATACCTACGAGCAGTACTTC	CSATTTDTYEQYF
TRBV19	NA	TRBJ1-2	NA	TGTGCCAGTAGCAAAGGGGCCAGGAATACTCCAAACTATGGCTACACCTTC	CASSKGARNTPNYGYTF
TRBV2	NA	TRBJ1-2	NA	TGTGCCAGCAGTCCTTTTGAGACAGGAGAAGAGAACTATGGCTACACCTTC	CASSPFETGEENYGYTF
TRBV9	NA	TRBJ1-1	TRBD1	TGTGCCAGCAGCGTAGGAACAGGGGAGGGGACTGAAGCTTTCTTT	CASSVGTGEGTEAFF
TRBV5-4	NA	TRBJ2-5	NA	TGTGCCAGCAGCTTTGAAAGGGGGGGAGAGACCCAGTACTTC	CASSFERGGETQYF
TRBV7-8	NA	TRBJ1-5	NA	TGTGCCAGCAGCTTAGTGCAGGGCCGCAATCAGCCCCAGCATTTT	CASSLVQGRNQPQHF
TRBV9	NA	TRBJ2-2	NA	TGTGCCAGCAGCCCAGGGACTGGAGGGGGTACCGGGGAGCTGTTTTTT	CASSPGTGGGTGELFF
TRBV7-9	NA	TRBJ2-3	NA	TGTGCCAGCAGCTTAGAACAGGGTTGGGAAGATACGCAGTATTTT	CASSLEQGWEDTQYF
TRBV6-6	NA	TRBJ1-1	NA	TGTGCCAGCAGTAACCCAAACACTGAAGCTTTCTTT	CASSNPNTEAFF
TRBV19	NA	TRBJ2-7	TRBD1	TGTGCCAGTAGTGCCCGGGACAGGGGGTACGAGCAGTACTTC	CASSARDRGYEQYF
TRBV28	NA	TRBJ2-7	NA	TGTGCCAGCAGTGGACTCGTAACCTACGAGCAGTACTTC	CASSGLVTYEQYF
TRBV19	NA	TRBJ2-3	NA	TGTGCCAGTAGTGCCCTCAGCGCTAGTACGGGTGATACGCAGTATTTT	CASSALSASTGDTQYF
TRBV6-5	NA	TRBJ1-2	NA	TGTGCCAGCAGACCGCGGACGGACTATGGCTACACCTTC	CASRPRTDYGYTF
TRBV11-2	NA	TRBJ2-1	NA	TGTGCCAGCAGCCCAACTTCAGAGTACAATGAGCAGTTCTTC	CASSPTSEYNEQFF
TRBV5-8	NA	TRBJ2-2	NA	TGTGCCAGCAATTTGCTAAACACCGGGGAGCTGTTTTTT	CASNLLNTGELFF
TRBV10-2	NA	TRBJ2-3	NA	TGCGCCAGCAACAGCGAGGGATGGGATACGCAGTATTTT	CASNSEGWDTQYF
TRBV6-5	NA	TRBJ2-5	TRBD1	TGTGCCAGCAGCCCAACGGGACAGGTACAAGAGACCCAGTACTTC	CASSPTGQVQETQYF
TRBV13	NA	TRBJ1-1	NA	TGTGCCAGCAGCTTTCAGAACACTGAAGCTTTCTTT	CASSFQNTEAFF
TRBV27	few	TRBJ1-4	NA	TGTGCCAGCAGTCCCCTAGCGGCAGGGTCTAATGAAAAACTGTTTTTT	CASSPLAAGSNEKLFF
TRBV6-1	NA	TRBJ2-7	NA	TGTGCCAGCCATAACACACAGGTTACCTACGAGCAGTACTTC	CASHNTQVTYEQYF
TRBV6-5	NA	TRBJ1-2	NA	TGTGCCAGCAGCTTCGGACAAAGCGGCTACTATGGCTACACCTTC	CASSFGQSGYYGYTF
TRBV9	few	TRBJ2-7	NA	TGTGCCAGCAGCGTAGACGACTACGAGCAGTACTTC	CASSVDDYEQYF
TRBV19	NA	TRBJ2-4	TRBD2	TGTGCCAGTAACGATCGGAGGTGGGGGGGACTAGCGGAAAACATTCAGTACTTC	CASNDRRWGGLAENIQYF
TRBV7-2	NA	TRBJ1-5	NA	TGTGCCAGCAGCCCCGACCCACTGGTCCGGCCCCAGCATTTT	CASSPDPLVRPQHF
TRBV27	NA	TRBJ2-1	TRBD2	TGTGCCAGCAACCTAGCGGGACCCTCCTACAATGAGCAGTTCTTC	CASNLAGPSYNEQFF
TRBV28	NA	TRBJ1-1	NA	TGTGCCAGCAGTTTATTGGGTCAGGGGCACCTCGGGGACACTGAAGCTTTCTTT	CASSLLGQGHLGDTEAFF
TRBV7-8	few	TRBJ1-4	NA	TGTGCCAGCAGCTTTACAGATGCAACTAATGAAAAACTGTTTTTT	CASSFTDATNEKLFF
TRBV5-4	NA	TRBJ1-1	TRBD1	TGTGCCAGCAGCCAGCAGGGGGGCACTGAAGCTTTCTTT	CASSQQGGTEAFF